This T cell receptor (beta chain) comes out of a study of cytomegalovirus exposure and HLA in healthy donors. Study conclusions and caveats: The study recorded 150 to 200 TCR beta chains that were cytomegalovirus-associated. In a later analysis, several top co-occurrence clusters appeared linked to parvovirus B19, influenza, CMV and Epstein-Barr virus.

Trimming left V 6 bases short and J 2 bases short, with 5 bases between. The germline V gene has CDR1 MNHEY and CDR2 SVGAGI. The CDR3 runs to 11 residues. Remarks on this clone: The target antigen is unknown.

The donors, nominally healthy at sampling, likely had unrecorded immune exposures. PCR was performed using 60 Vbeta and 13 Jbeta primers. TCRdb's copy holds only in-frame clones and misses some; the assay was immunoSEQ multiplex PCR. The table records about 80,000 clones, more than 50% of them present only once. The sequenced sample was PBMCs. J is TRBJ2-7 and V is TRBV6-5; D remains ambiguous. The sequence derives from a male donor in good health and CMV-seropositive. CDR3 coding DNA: TGTGCCAGCAGGTCCGCCTACGAGCAGTACTTC. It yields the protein CASRSAYEQYF.